Presented here are 30 T cell receptor beta chains from one specimen sequenced in a study of control samples from healthy donors and cancer patients. Method: immunoSEQ multiplex PCR; TCRdb's copy keeps in-frame clones and lacks some. The data contain 150,000 to 200,000 clones, roughly 95% of them seen just once; the ten biggest clones take up over 4%. Sequencing input: blood. These receptors were collected from a woman aged 55-69 years in good health.

This clone was seen a single time. The V gene is TRBV19, the J gene TRBJ2-5; the match to TRBD2 covers 12 bases. The CDR3 covers 16 residues. CDR1 and CDR2 from the germline V gene are LNHDA and SQIVND (reference sequence). V lost 5 bases and J lost 5; bases outside the gene matches: 9. CDR3 sequence (DNA): TGTGCCAGTAGTCCAGGACTAGCGGGGTATCTTGAGACCCAGTACTTC. It encodes CASSPGLAGYLETQYF.

The chain carries TRBV6-6 and TRBJ1-2; D is undetermined. CDR3 length equals 15 residues. Germline assignment: CDR1 MNHNY and CDR2 SVGAGI (reference sequence). V gave up 0 bases and J gave up 3 bases, with 11 bases separating them. The CDR3 DNA reads as TGTGCCAGCAGTTACTCCGGGGATGGGTACTATGGCTACACCTTC. This encodes CASSYSGDGYYGYTF.

The chain is built from TRBV11-1 and TRBJ1-5, with 8 bases that match TRBD1. CDR1 and CDR2 from the germline V gene are SGHAT and FQDESV (reference sequence). CDR3 length: 13 amino acids. Losses at the gene ends were 4 bases for V and 7 bases for J; bases not matched to a gene: 3. CDR3 nucleotides: TGTGCCAGCAGCTCGGACAGGGCGCAGCCCCAGCATTTT. Protein: CASSSDRAQPQHF. Using reference TRBV11-1 and TRBJ1-5 for the parts outside the CDR3, the full variable domain is EAEVAQSPRYKITEKSQAVAFWCDPISGHATLYWYRQILGQGPELLVQFQDESVVDDSQLPKDRFSAERLKGVDSTLKIQPAELGDSAMYLCASSSDRAQPQHFGDGTRLSIL.

The rearrangement joins TRBV19 to TRBJ1-3, with D possibly TRBD1 on 6 matching bases. This CDR3 has 13 residues. V was shortened by 5 bases and J by 4 bases, with 9 bases between the two germline ends. Germline V lookup: CDR1 LNHDA, CDR2 SQIVND (reference sequence). In DNA, the CDR3 is TGTGCCAGTAGTTCGACAGGAGGAAACACCATATATTTT. Protein: CASSSTGGNTIYF.

V and J are TRBV7-9 and TRBJ1-1; D may be TRBD1 (6 bases). This CDR3 comprises 13 residues. Trimming took 7 bases from V and 1 from J, leaving 10 bases between them. Germline V lookup: CDR1 SEHNR, CDR2 FQNEAQ (reference sequence). The CDR3 protein is CASNRQENTEAFF. As DNA, the CDR3 is TGTGCCAGCAACAGACAGGAGAACACTGAAGCTTTCTTT.

Only one count was recorded for this clone. The rearrangement uses TRBV18 and TRBJ1-1; 10 bases align to TRBD1. Looked up from germline, CDR1 is KGHSH and CDR2 is LQKENI. The CDR3 extends over 14 amino acids. J lost 5 bases, V lost 4 bases, and 4 bases had no gene match. DNA for the CDR3: TGTGCCAGCTCACGGGACAGGGGAGAAACTGAAGCTTTCTTT. Its protein product is CASSRDRGETEAFF.

The chain couples TRBV7-8 to TRBJ1-1; D gene uncertain. Germline CDR1 is SGHVS and CDR2 is FQNEAQ. V shed 5 bases and J shed 2 bases, with 6 bases lying between them. The CDR3 is made up of 12 amino acids. CDR3 sequence reads: CASSPRNTEAFF. The CDR3 DNA reads TGTGCCAGCAGCCCCCGCAACACTGAAGCTTTCTTT.

The chain is built from TRBV7-3 and TRBJ1-6; maybe TRBD1 (6 bases). Germline-derived CDR1 and CDR2 are SGHTA and FQGTGA. The CDR3 length is 14 residues. Trimming took off 1 base at V and 9 bases at J, with 10 bases between the two ends. Written as DNA, the CDR3 is TGTGCCAGCAGCTTAAGTCTACAGGGTTCACCCCTCCACTTT. It translates to CASSLSLQGSPLHF.

The gene calls are TRBV5-6 and TRBJ1-2; D might be TRBD1 (5 bases). Germline V gene lookup returns CDR1 SGHDT and CDR2 YYEEEE. The CDR3 extends over 14 amino acids. With 0 bases removed from V and 3 bases from J, the gap between germline ends came to 9 bases. The CDR3 nucleotides are TGTGCCAGCAGCTTGGGACAGACTTACTATGGCTACACCTTC. This codes for CASSLGQTYYGYTF.

The chain combines TRBV20-1 with TRBJ2-1; D uncertain. The CDR3 length is 11 residues. Germline CDR1 reads DFQATT; CDR2 reads SNEGSKA (reference sequence). V lost 4 bases, J lost 6 bases, and 7 bases lay in between. CDR3 amino acids: CSANIVNEQFF. The DNA of the CDR3 is TGCAGTGCTAATATCGTCAATGAGCAGTTCTTC.

The chain uses TRBV4-3 and TRBJ1-1, with D perhaps TRBD1 (6 bases). Germline-derived CDR1 and CDR2 are LGHNA and YSLEER. The CDR3 contains 15 residues. With 3 bases removed from V and 6 bases from J, the gap between germline ends came to 17 bases. The CDR3 region has the DNA TGCGCCAGCAGCCAGGCAAACAGGGTACCGTCTGAAGCTTTCTTT. Its protein is CASSQANRVPSEAFF.

This clone was seen a few times. The rearrangement joins TRBV30 to TRBJ1-3; no firm D call. Trimming left V 2 bases short and J 4 bases short, with 12 bases between. Germline V gives CDR1 GTSNPN, CDR2 SVGIG (reference sequence). CDR3 length: 14 amino acids. CDR3 DNA: TGTGCCTGGAGTATCAAAGCCGGGGGAAACACCATATATTTT. It codes for CAWSIKAGGNTIYF.

This clone appeared a single time. The V call is TRBV6-5, the J call TRBJ2-7; D might be TRBD1 (5 bases). Per germline, CDR1 MNHEY and CDR2 SVGAGI. This CDR3 is built from 14 residues. The V and J ends lost 0 bases and 2 bases respectively, with 8 bases between them. CDR3 amino acids: CASSYSGQTYEQYF. The DNA of the CDR3 is TGTGCCAGCAGTTACTCGGGGCAGACCTACGAGCAGTACTTC.

This clone has more than one count but fewer than ten. CDR3 protein: CASSSGANYGYTF. Here the CDR3 DNA reads TGTGCCAGCAGCTCAGGGGCTAACTATGGCTACACCTTC. V and J are TRBV7-2 and TRBJ1-2; a weak D match, TRBD1 (6 bases). The CDR3 totals 13 residues. CDR1 and CDR2 from the germline V gene are SGHTA and FQGNSA. The germline V and J ends were trimmed by 4 bases and 0 bases, with 6 bases remaining between them.

This chain uses TRBV4-3 with TRBJ1-2, with D maybe TRBD1 (5 bases). Trimming removed 3 bases from V and 0 bases from J, with 11 bases in between. Germline loops: CDR1 LGHNA, CDR2 YSLEER. This CDR3 comprises 15 residues. CDR3 region: CASSQTTAPNYGYTF. CDR3 in DNA: TGCGCCAGCAGCCAGACGACAGCTCCTAACTATGGCTACACCTTC.

The rearrangement links TRBV10-3 to TRBJ2-7; 10 nucleotides match TRBD1. In germline, CDR1 is ENHRY, CDR2 SYGVKD. Losses at the gene ends were 4 bases for V and 4 bases for J; bases not matched to a gene: 10. The CDR3 spans 16 residues. The CDR3 sequence is CAISVPWTGGSYEQYF. The CDR3 DNA reads TGTGCCATCAGTGTCCCTTGGACAGGGGGGAGTTACGAGCAGTACTTC.

The chain combines TRBV21-1 with TRBJ1-1; TRBD1 is the table's D call, not checked against the DNA. TRBV21-1 is deemed a pseudogene. The CDR3 has 15 amino acids. Here the CDR3 DNA reads TGTGCCAGCAGTGGATACAGGGGCTTGAGCACTGAAGCTTTCTTT. Residues: CASSGYRGLSTEAFF.

The chain has TRBV19 and TRBJ2-3, with 8 bases that match TRBD2. The CDR3 has 17 amino acids. In germline, CDR1 is LNHDA, CDR2 SQIVND (reference sequence). J was trimmed by 4 bases and V by 5 bases; bases with no gene match: 14. The CDR3 loop is CASSGVSGAGGPDTQYF. The CDR3 DNA reads as TGTGCCAGTAGTGGTGTTAGCGGGGCTGGGGGCCCAGATACGCAGTATTTT.

The rearrangement joins TRBV20-1 to TRBJ1-1; 7 nucleotides align to TRBD1. The CDR3 has 14 amino acids. Germline lookup yields CDR1 DFQATT and CDR2 SNEGSKA (reference sequence). Unmatched junction bases numbered 5, after V lost 3 bases and J lost 1 base. The CDR3 coding sequence is TGCAGTGCTAGTTTACGGACAGGGAACACTGAAGCTTTCTTT. Amino acids: CSASLRTGNTEAFF.

This chain uses TRBV5-1 with TRBJ2-3, with 9 bases matching TRBD1. CDR1 is SGHRS and CDR2 is YFSETQ in the germline V gene. After removal of 0 bases from V and 4 bases from J, the junction contained 6 bases not matched to a gene. This CDR3 is 16 amino acids long. The CDR3 coding sequence is TGCGCCAGCAGCTTGGCCCGGGACAGGGTCTCAGATACGCAGTATTTT. This sequence encodes CASSLARDRVSDTQYF.

V is TRBV11-2 and J is TRBJ1-6; 7 bases match TRBD1. The V gene's germline CDR1 is SGHAT and CDR2 FQNNGV. V lost 6 bases to trimming and J lost 3 bases; unmatched junction nucleotides: 8. The CDR3 is made up of 16 amino acids. CDR3 nucleotides: TGTGCCAGCAGACGACAGGGCAGGGTCTATAATTCACCCCTCCACTTT. Translated, it gives CASRRQGRVYNSPLHF.

This clone was observed a single time. This chain joins TRBV7-2 and TRBJ2-7; TRBD1 agrees at 11 bases. This CDR3 has 15 amino acids. Germline V lookup: CDR1 SGHTA, CDR2 FQGNSA. The V and J ends lost 5 bases and 3 bases, in that order; junction bases with no gene match: 6. The CDR3 coding sequence is TGTGCCAGCAGCCCCGGACAGGGGGCGTTCTACGAGCAGTACTTC. As protein: CASSPGQGAFYEQYF. The full variable domain, with the rest looked up from reference TRBV7-2 and TRBJ2-7, is GAGVSQSPSNKVTEKGKDVELRCDPISGHTALYWYRQSLGQGLEFLIYFQGNSAPDKSGLPSDRFSAERTGGSVSTLTIQRTQQEDSAVYLCASSPGQGAFYEQYFGPGTRLTVT.

The V gene is TRBV6-5, the J gene TRBJ2-3; D is unresolved. The CDR3 is 14 amino acids. The V gene's germline CDR1 is MNHEY and CDR2 SVGAGI. Trimming cost V 8 bases and J 0 bases, with 12 bases left between them. CDR3 coding DNA: TGTGCCAGCCTGTCCAGGTATAGCACAGATACGCAGTATTTT. Translation gives CASLSRYSTDTQYF.

The chain uses TRBV27 and TRBJ1-6; D unclear. This CDR3 has 14 residues. CDR1 MNHEY and CDR2 SMNVEV come from the germline V gene (reference sequence). Trimming stripped 6 bases from V and 5 bases from J, with 11 bases between. In DNA form, the CDR3 reads TGTGCCAGCAGCCAGTGGCGTAATAATTCACCCCTCCACTTT. This gives the protein CASSQWRNNSPLHF.

The genes are TRBV6-2 or TRBV6-3 and TRBJ2-5; 7 bases are a match to TRBD2. This CDR3 contains 16 residues. J gave up 5 bases and V 5 bases, and 14 bases lay outside the gene matches. The germline CDR1 and CDR2 sequences are MNHEY and SVGEGT. The CDR3 loop reads CASSPVAGELRETQYF. DNA of the CDR3: TGTGCCAGCAGTCCCGTGGCGGGGGAGCTGAGGGAGACCCAGTACTTC.

Here the CDR3 DNA reads TGTGCCAGCTCACCTGACAGGGGGGATGAAAAACTGTTTTTT. It is translated as CASSPDRGDEKLFF. The rearrangement joins TRBV18 to TRBJ1-4; 9 bases align to TRBD1. The CDR3 totals 14 residues. CDR1 and CDR2 from the germline V gene are KGHSH and LQKENI. J gave up 6 bases and V 3 bases, and 2 bases lay outside the gene matches.

The chain uses TRBV7-2 and TRBJ1-2; maybe TRBD1 (5 bases). Germline V gene data show CDR1 as SGHTA and CDR2 as FQGNSA. Trimming pared 6 bases from V and 4 bases from J, leaving 9 bases between. The CDR3 extends over 12 amino acids. The CDR3 DNA follows: TGTGCCAGCAGGCAGGGTAGCTATGGCTACACCTTC. Translating it yields CASRQGSYGYTF.

The V and J genes are TRBV10-3 and TRBJ1-1; D is unclear. V was trimmed by 4 bases and J by 5 bases, leaving 11 bases between them. CDR3 length: 13 residues. The germline V gene encodes CDR1 ENHRY and CDR2 SYGVKD. The CDR3 region has the DNA TGTGCCATCAGTGTCGAGATGGGGACTGAAGCTTTCTTT. This translates into CAISVEMGTEAFF.

V and J are TRBV6-2 or TRBV6-3 and TRBJ1-4, with D possibly matching TRBD1 (5 bases). The germline V gene has CDR1 MNHEY and CDR2 SVGEGT. Trimming removed 2 bases from V and 2 bases from J, with 6 bases in between. There are 14 residues in the CDR3. The CDR3 loop reads CASSYGGTNEKLFF. The DNA of the CDR3 is TGTGCCAGCAGTTACGGGGGGACTAATGAAAAACTGTTTTTT.

The chain carries TRBV11-2 and TRBJ2-7; 9 bases match TRBD2. The V gene's germline CDR1 is SGHAT and CDR2 FQNNGV. There are 15 residues in the CDR3. The V and J ends lost 4 bases and 1 base, in that order; junction bases with no gene match: 5. CDR3 coding DNA: TGTGCCAGCAGCTCGGCGGGGGGGAAGTCCTACGAGCAGTACTTC. It yields the protein CASSSAGGKSYEQYF.